Below, 16 T cell receptor beta chains from the same sample are listed, as sequenced in a study of response to subunit inactivated influenza vaccine. One entry per CDR3 protein, called by TCRdb with MiXCR from the RT-PCR reads. The sample gives about 540,000 distinct CDR3 sequences, 20% to 25% of which show up once; 2.5% to 3.5% is in the top ten. The same sample was also used in a study of T cells expressing NK-cell markers. That report adds: Libraries used 5'RACE template switching adding universal primer site and UMIs.

Sequenced material: CD4+ T cells sorted from PBMCs, taken less than 13 days after vaccination. The source of these receptors is a middle-aged man who received an inactivated influenza vaccine.

The CDR3 reads CANRPTGTLYNEQFF. The CDR3 DNA reads as TGTGCCAACAGACCGACCGGGACCTTATACAATGAGCAGTTCTTC. This chain joins TRBV6-2 or TRBV6-3 and TRBJ2-1; D tentatively fits TRBD1 or TRBD2 (5 bases each). The V and J ends lost 10 bases and 4 bases respectively, with 20 bases between them. CDR3 length equals 15 residues. Germline values: CDR1 MNHEY, CDR2 SVGEGT.

CDR3 loop: CATSGGGGALPQHF. The CDR3 coding sequence is TGTGCCACCAGCGGGGGGGGCGGGGCGTTGCCCCAGCATTTT. This chain joins TRBV15 and TRBJ1-5, with D perhaps TRBD1 (6 bases). The germline V and J ends were trimmed by 5 bases and 9 bases, with 17 bases remaining between them. The CDR3 is 14 residues long. Per the germline V gene, CDR1 is LNHNV and CDR2 is YYDKDF (reference sequence). Looking up the rest from reference TRBV15 and TRBJ1-5 gives the full variable domain: DAMVIQNPRYQVTQFGKPVTLSCSQTLNHNVMYWYQQKSSQAPKLLFHYYDKDFNNEADTPDNFQSRRPNTSFCFLDIRSPGLGDTAMYLCATSGGGGALPQHFGDGTRLSIL.

This clonotype was seen more than once but under ten times. CDR3 coding DNA: TGCGCCAGCAGCCCCGGAGCGGGGGTGGCAGATACGCAGTATTTT. Its protein product is CASSPGAGVADTQYF. The chain combines TRBV5-1 with TRBJ2-3; 8 nucleotides match TRBD2. The CDR3 covers 15 residues. CDR1 and CDR2 from the germline V gene are SGHRS and YFSETQ. V lost 4 bases to trimming and J lost 4 bases; unmatched junction nucleotides: 8. The variable domain in full, with the rest retrieved from reference TRBV5-1 and TRBJ2-3, is KAGVTQTPRYLIKTRGQQVTLSCSPISGHRSVSWYQQTPGQGLQFLFEYFSETQRNKGNFPGRFSGRQFSNSRSEMNVSTLELGDSALYLCASSPGAGVADTQYFGPGTRLTVL.

The chain links TRBV11-2 to TRBJ1-1; D uncertain. The CDR3 spans 13 residues. The V gene's germline CDR1 is SGHAT and CDR2 FQNNGV. The ends were cut back, 4 bases at V and 8 bases at J, with 14 bases in the middle. The CDR3 nucleotides are TGTGCCAGCAGCTCAGGCTTGGGGTTGGAAGCTTTCTTT. Amino acid sequence: CASSSGLGLEAFF. Together with reference TRBV11-2 and TRBJ1-1, the CDR3 gives the full variable domain: EAGVAQSPRYKIIEKRQSVAFWCNPISGHATLYWYQQILGQGPKLLIQFQNNGVVDDSQLPKDRFSAERLKGVDSTLKIQPAKLEDSAVYLCASSSGLGLEAFFGQGTRLTVV.

This clonotype appeared a few times. The rearrangement joins TRBV6-1 to TRBJ1-1; no clear D gene. CDR1 and CDR2 from the germline V gene are MNHNS and SASEGT. This CDR3 contains 13 residues. V dropped 7 bases and J dropped 1 base, with 10 bases sitting between them. The CDR3 loop is CASKAARNTEAFF. In nucleotides, the CDR3 is TGTGCCAGCAAGGCCGCAAGGAACACTGAAGCTTTCTTT.

This clonotype came up a few times. V gene TRBV20-1 combines with J gene TRBJ2-5; 7 bases are shared with TRBD1. Trimming took 0 bases from V and 5 from J; bases not matched to a gene: 12. Germline V gives CDR1 DFQATT, CDR2 SNEGSKA (reference sequence). CDR3 length equals 16 residues. The CDR3 DNA follows: TGCAGTGCTAGAGAGTACAGGGGCGTCACGGGGGAGACCCAGTACTTC. As protein: CSAREYRGVTGETQYF.

This clonotype has a handful of counts. CDR3 nucleotides: TGTGCCAGCTCACCCGATGGCTATTCTAGCACAGATACGCAGTATTTT. Protein sequence: CASSPDGYSSTDTQYF. The genes are TRBV18 and TRBJ2-3; no clear D gene. Between the trimmed V and J ends, which lost 3 bases and 0 bases, there was a span of 13 bases. CDR3 size: 16 residues. Germline lookup yields CDR1 KGHSH and CDR2 LQKENI.

This clonotype was counted only a few times. The chain combines TRBV30 with TRBJ2-1; 9 bases match TRBD2. V dropped 3 bases and J dropped 6; count of bases not matched to a gene: 9. This CDR3 has 15 residues. Germline assignment: CDR1 GTSNPN and CDR2 SVGIG (reference sequence). CDR3 in DNA: TGTGCCTGGAGGCTAGCGGGGATTTCTGCCAATGAGCAGTTCTTC. Translated: CAWRLAGISANEQFF.

This clonotype was detected only a few times. The chain employs TRBV5-4 and TRBJ2-5; TRBD2 matches at 10 bases. Germline V gene data show CDR1 as SGHNT and CDR2 as YYREEE (reference sequence). Trimming cost V 2 bases and J 4 bases; bases outside gene matches: 5. CDR3 length: 15 residues. CDR3 coding DNA: TGTGCCAGCAGCTTATCTAGCGGGAGACTAGAGACCCAGTACTTC. Amino acid sequence: CASSLSSGRLETQYF.

The chain links TRBV6-2 or TRBV6-3 to TRBJ2-2; the D gene is possibly TRBD1 (6 bases). The CDR3 runs to 18 residues. The germline CDR1 and CDR2 sequences are MNHEY and SVGEGT. The V end lost 4 bases, the J end lost 0 bases, and 18 bases lay between the germline ends. The CDR3 loop reads CASSWNRVRTTNTGELFF. The CDR3 region has the DNA TGTGCCAGCAGTTGGAACAGGGTCAGGACGACGAACACCGGGGAGCTGTTTTTT.

Only a few counts were recorded for this clonotype. The chain carries TRBV7-2 and TRBJ2-1, with TRBD2 matching 7 bases. Germline V gives CDR1 SGHTA, CDR2 FQGNSA. The CDR3 is 15 residues long. V shed 2 bases and J 6 bases; nucleotides not matched to a gene: 7. The CDR3 here is CASSLYRGSGNEQFF. CDR3 coding DNA: TGTGCCAGCAGCTTATATCGCGGGAGTGGCAATGAGCAGTTCTTC.

This clonotype came up a few times. V is TRBV18 and J is TRBJ2-1; TRBD1 matches 7 bases. The CDR3 covers 14 residues. Germline V gene lookup returns CDR1 KGHSH and CDR2 LQKENI. With 3 bases clipped from V and 8 bases from J, the junction kept 7 bases outside the gene matches. The CDR3 spells CASSPGQSTYEQFF. DNA of the CDR3: TGTGCCAGCTCACCGGGACAGTCAACATATGAGCAGTTCTTC.

This sequence joins TRBV20-1 and TRBJ1-2; 8 bases are a match to TRBD1. The V gene's germline CDR1 is DFQATT and CDR2 SNEGSKA (reference sequence). CDR3 length: 13 residues. V shed 0 bases, J shed 8 bases, and the junction held 5 bases outside the gene matches. The CDR3 DNA reads as TGCAGTGCTAGAGACAGGGGGCAGAGGGGCTACACCTTC. It specifies CSARDRGQRGYTF.

This clonotype was seen a single time. The chain has TRBV27 and TRBJ1-5; D is perhaps TRBD1 (5 bases). The V end lost 3 bases, the J end lost 2 bases, and 11 bases lay between the germline ends. The CDR3 covers 15 residues. Germline assignment: CDR1 MNHEY and CDR2 SMNVEV (reference sequence). CDR3 in DNA: TGTGCCAGCAGTTTCACAGGCGGGGGCAATCAGCCCCAGCATTTT. This sequence encodes CASSFTGGGNQPQHF.

This clonotype was counted a few times. Its ends do not fully match the called genes, so a read error is possible. Here the CDR3 reads CASSLGSRDTIYF. In DNA form, the CDR3 reads TGTGCCAGCAGTTTAGGAAGCAGGGACACCATATATTTT. The chain recombines TRBV7-9 with TRBJ1-3, with D tentatively TRBD1 (5 bases). Germline CDR1 SEHNR, CDR2 FQNEAQ (reference sequence). The CDR3 covers 13 residues.

This clonotype was counted a few times. The chain uses TRBV7-9 and TRBJ2-1, with D perhaps TRBD2 (5 bases). Per the germline V gene, CDR1 is SEHNR and CDR2 is FQNEAQ (reference sequence). The CDR3 is 15 amino acids. V was cut by 1 base and J by 6 bases, with 13 bases left in between. The CDR3 nucleotides read TGTGCCAGCAGCTTAGGCTACGGGAAGGGCAATGAGCAGTTCTTC. It is translated as CASSLGYGKGNEQFF.